One and the same sample provided the 3 T cell receptor beta chains below, sequenced in a study of blood T cell repertoires in COVID-19. Sequencing used immunoSEQ multiplex PCR; TCRdb keeps in-frame clones, though not all of them. The repertoire holds just under 60,000 clones, with 88% as singletons. Material for sequencing was peripheral blood. Receptors were obtained from a man aged 60-69 years with acute or convalescent COVID-19.

The chain uses TRBV5-4 and TRBJ2-7; D is perhaps TRBD2 (5 bases). Trimming cost V 3 bases and J 0 bases, with 13 bases left between them. The CDR3 is 15 amino acids. CDR1 is SGHNT, CDR2 YYREEE, per germline (reference sequence). The CDR3 protein is CASSYEGQRSYEQYF. The CDR3 nucleotides read TGTGCCAGCAGCTACGAGGGTCAACGCTCCTACGAGCAGTACTTC.

The chain joins TRBV7-2 to TRBJ2-1; 14 bases are shared with TRBD2. The V gene's germline CDR1 is SGHTA and CDR2 FQGNSA. The CDR3 runs 19 residues. The trim removed 4 bases at V and 5 bases at J, leaving 13 bases unmatched. The CDR3 region has the DNA TGTGCCAGCAGCTCACTACAAGGGACTAGCGGGAGCAACCACAATGAGCAGTTCTTC. Encoded protein: CASSSLQGTSGSNHNEQFF.

This clone was seen a few times. The chain uses TRBV19 and TRBJ2-2; D call uncertain. V dropped 4 bases and J dropped 7 bases, with 7 bases sitting between them. Germline lookup yields CDR1 LNHDA and CDR2 SQIVND (reference sequence). The CDR3 runs 12 residues. The CDR3 sequence: CASSTDHGELFF. The CDR3 DNA reads TGTGCCAGTAGTACAGACCACGGGGAGCTGTTTTTT.